This T cell receptor (beta chain) was observed in a study of blood T cell repertoires in COVID-19 (dated by TCRdb to 2018 to 2021). Regarding the study in general: Collaborator samples came from the United States, Italy and Spain and covered acute and convalescent phases of COVID-19. Samples came from the ongoing ImmuneRACE study (first 160 participants) plus 1,254 subjects from 6 global collaborators. A de-identified subject ID, COVID-19 status, age in years and sex were almost always included in the sample metadata. The material from the prospective study consisted of cDNA or gDNA derived from T cells, B-cell-depleted T cells, or PBMCs. Where HLA class I and class II types were available, the types were taken from metadata supplied by the sample provider, not from assay-based typing. The repertoires were released in a freely available public database intended as a resource for research on the immune response to SARS-CoV-2. Subjects who had been exposed to COVID-19, were actively infected with it, or had recovered from it provided the deeply sampled blood TCRbeta repertoires that made up the dataset. What the study reported, not specific to this receptor: The amount of clinical and demographic metadata varied by source and participant and was provided uncurated.

The immunoSEQ Assay, a bias-controlled multiplex PCR, was used to amplify TCRbeta CDR3 regions from genomic DNA. Per the source publication's procedure: The number of nucleated cells in each sample was estimated by amplification of reference gene primers within the assay. To quantify the absolute abundance of each unique TCRbeta CDR3 rearrangement, sequence reads were collapsed and filtered. For each sample, productive Simpson clonality was calculated as the square root of Simpson's diversity index across productive rearrangements. The table was pulled from immuneACCESS by TCRdb, which kept in-frame rearrangements only. Such tables lose some clones; where checked, under half of the loss comes from unresolved V genes, and the rest has no known cause. V, J and clone size are those of that table, while D and trimming were read from the DNA. The sample includes about 68,000 clones, with about 86% observed a single time. The ten biggest clones cover approximately 4.2% of the sample.

Notes on this clone: It lacks a known antigen. Base qualities are not recorded, but no much larger clone differs from it by a single base.

Collaborating institutions collected whole blood in K2EDTA tubes following their own protocols. For TCRbeta analysis, collaborators shipped samples in one of three forms: frozen whole blood, isolated PBMCs, or DNA extracted from either of those sample types. The sample taken for sequencing was peripheral blood. The sequence was obtained from a man aged 50 to 59 with acute or convalescent COVID-19.

DNA sequence: TGTGCCAGCAGTGAATGGGGCAGGTCTAACTATGGCTACACCTTC. It encodes CASSEWGRSNYGYTF. The chain joins TRBV25-1 to TRBJ1-2, with TRBD1 perhaps the D gene, on 5 matching bases. CDR1 and CDR2 are drawn from the germline V gene: MGHDK, SYGVNS. V is reduced by 1 base and J by 0 bases, leaving a spacing of 9 bases between them. There are 15 amino acids in the CDR3, from cysteine to phenylalanine inclusive. The sequence is cut down to CDR3 DNA, 45 bases in frame from base 1.